The 3 T cell receptor beta chains below come from one sample, sequenced in a study of CD8 T cells in ankylosing spondylitis. Broader study findings: Ankylosing spondylitis blood appeared to be characterized by a TCR beta motif of 8 or 9 highly homologous variants.

No antigens are known for them. TCRdb reprocessed the 5' RACE reads with MiXCR, giving one entry per CDR3 protein. In the table there are fewer than 400,000 distinct CDR3 sequences, 8% of which are singletons. The sample consisted of blood, either unsorted or a sorted T cell fraction (not recorded which). Every receptor here comes from a male donor with ankylosing spondylitis.

The V call is TRBV29-1, the J call TRBJ1-2; D not certain. Trimming took off 6 bases at V and 2 bases at J, with 16 bases between the two ends. The CDR3 runs 14 residues. Per germline, CDR1 SQVTM and CDR2 ANQGSEA. The CDR3 coding sequence is TGCAGCGTCCCAGTATCAGGACCCAACTATGGCTACACCTTC. The encoded protein is CSVPVSGPNYGYTF.

The genes are TRBV5-1 and TRBJ2-6; 7 nucleotides align to TRBD1. Germline CDR1 and CDR2: SGHRS and YFSETQ. The CDR3 runs to 15 residues. With V trimmed by 4 bases and J by 2 bases, 3 bases remained unmatched. The CDR3 protein is CASSVTGTGANVLTF. In DNA form, the CDR3 reads TGCGCCAGCAGCGTGACAGGGACTGGGGCCAACGTCCTGACTTTC.

This clonotype appeared a few times. The chain uses TRBV25-1 and TRBJ1-4; TRBD1 matches at 8 bases. The CDR3 has 18 amino acids. Germline-derived CDR1 and CDR2 are MGHDK and SYGVNS. The ends lost 4 bases at V and 5 bases at J; junction bases unmatched: 15. The CDR3 here is CASSGAPGTGNRNEKLFF. CDR3 DNA sequence: TGTGCCAGCAGTGGAGCTCCCGGGACAGGAAATCGAAATGAAAAACTGTTTTTT.